A selection of T cell receptor beta chains follows, all from one sample in a study of OX40 agonist ivuxolimab in advanced cancers. Sequencing was performed with immunoSEQ multiplex PCR; in TCRdb, only in-frame clones are kept and a portion is missing. The repertoire holds fewer than 60,000 clones, with approximately 80% as singletons. Sequences were derived from CD4+ or CD8+ T cells sorted from blood, sampled in a trial of the OX40 agonist ivuxolimab. The origin of the receptors is an adult with an advanced solid tumor such as melanoma, head and neck, liver or kidney cancer. Both conserved end residues are part of each CDR3. A D gene is named only where the DNA matches it firmly.

TRBV5-1	TRBJ2-2	.	CASSPGRLGNTGELFF
TRBV2	TRBJ2-3	.	CASRSEGIRTDTQYF
TRBV2	TRBJ1-4	.	CASSERHRREEKLFF
TRBV5-6	TRBJ2-7	TRBD1	CASSLAQGTGAHEQYF
TRBV7-2	TRBJ1-6	TRBD1	CASSFRQGGDSPLHF
TRBV5-6	TRBJ1-5	.	CASSLGTLPNQPQHF
TRBV5-1	TRBJ2-2	TRBD1	CASTLDRPTGELFF
TRBV6-6	TRBJ2-3	TRBD2	CASSYGAGDTDTQYF
TRBV7-6	TRBJ1-4	TRBD1	CASSLGTGDGEKLFF
TRBV5-1	TRBJ1-3	TRBD1	CASSLAGQGPNTIYF
TRBV14	TRBJ1-2	.	CASSGRGVPPGYTF
TRBV7-9	TRBJ2-7	.	CASSLKGTYEQYF
TRBV19	TRBJ2-5	TRBD2	CASSMVAGGQETQYF
TRBV4-1	TRBJ2-3	TRBD2	CASSPGTSYLSTDTQYF
TRBV7-6	TRBJ2-1	.	CASSLSWSGYEQFF
TRBV25-1	TRBJ2-1	TRBD2	CASSDGGGADNEQFF
TRBV11-3	TRBJ2-2	TRBD2	CASSLDLAGGPDTGELFF
TRBV6-5	TRBJ2-7	.	CASIKSGLRGEQYF
TRBV29-1	TRBJ1-1	.	CSVNDPMNMNTEAFF
TRBV9	TRBJ2-2	TRBD2	CASSRYSGGAAGELFF
TRBV7-8	TRBJ1-1	TRBD1	CASSLVTGGKTEAFF